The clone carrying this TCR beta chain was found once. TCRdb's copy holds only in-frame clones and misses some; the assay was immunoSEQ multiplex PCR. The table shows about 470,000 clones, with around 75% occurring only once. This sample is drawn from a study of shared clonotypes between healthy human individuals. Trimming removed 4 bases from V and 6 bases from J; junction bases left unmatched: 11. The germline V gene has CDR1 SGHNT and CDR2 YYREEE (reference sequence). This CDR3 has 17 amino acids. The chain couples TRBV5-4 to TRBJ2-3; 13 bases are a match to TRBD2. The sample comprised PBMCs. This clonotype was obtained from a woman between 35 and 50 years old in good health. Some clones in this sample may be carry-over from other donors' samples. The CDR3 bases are TGTGCCAGCAGCCTCGGACTAGCGGGAGCGACGAGGGATACGCAGTATTTT. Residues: CASSLGLAGATRDTQYF.